The next 13 T cell receptor beta chains were all read from a single sample in a study of T cell changes during pregnancy in multiple sclerosis. Sequencing used immunoSEQ multiplex PCR; TCRdb keeps in-frame clones, though not all of them. The table has approximately 110,000 clones, 90% to 95% seen once. This material consisted of peripheral blood, taken after pregnancy. Receptors were obtained from a female donor with multiple sclerosis, enrolled in a pregnancy study.

The CDR3 loop reads CASSPTGVGDTQYF. CDR3 nucleotides: TGTGCCAGCAGCCCCACAGGGGTGGGAGATACGCAGTATTTT. The gene calls are TRBV7-3 and TRBJ2-3, with 7 bases lining up with TRBD1. Looked up from germline, CDR1 is SGHTA and CDR2 is FQGTGA. Unmatched junction bases numbered 7, after V lost 5 bases and J lost 5 bases. This CDR3 comprises 14 residues.

The J gene is TRBJ1-2, the V gene TRBV7-9; 7 positions agree with TRBD1. Germline lookup yields CDR1 SEHNR and CDR2 FQNEAQ (reference sequence). This CDR3 comprises 16 residues. V was pared by 5 bases and J by 1 base, with 10 bases of the junction left unmatched. CDR3 nucleotide sequence: TGTGCCAGCAGCCTCCACGGGACAGAAAATAACTATGGCTACACCTTC. Its translation is CASSLHGTENNYGYTF.

The chain joins TRBV2 to TRBJ1-2; 7 nucleotides match TRBD1. V was clipped by 5 bases and J by 4 bases; unmatched bases: 13. The CDR3 loop spans 16 amino acids. Germline CDR1 SNHLY, CDR2 FYNNEI. CDR3 residues: CASSTRQGTFGYGYTF. CDR3 nucleotide sequence: TGTGCCAGCAGTACCCGACAGGGAACATTCGGCTATGGCTACACCTTC.

CDR3 protein: CASSMGAVGYGYTF. CDR3 in DNA: TGTGCCAGTAGTATGGGGGCTGTCGGGTATGGCTACACCTTC. The chain uses TRBV19 and TRBJ1-2; perhaps TRBD1 as D (6 bases). The V end lost 3 bases, the J end lost 5 bases, and 13 bases lay between the germline ends. The CDR3 length is 14 residues. From germline, CDR1 is LNHDA and CDR2 SQIVND (reference sequence).

The chain recombines TRBV2 with TRBJ1-1; possible D gene TRBD1, 5 bases. The V end was cut by 3 bases, the J end by 1 base, with 18 bases between. The CDR3 has 17 amino acids. Germline V lookup: CDR1 SNHLY, CDR2 FYNNEI. CDR3 nucleotide sequence: TGTGCCAGCAGTGATAGGGGAAAAGGACAACGGAACACTGAAGCTTTCTTT. This translates into CASSDRGKGQRNTEAFF. The whole variable domain, remainder taken from reference TRBV2 and TRBJ1-1, is EPEVTQTPSHQVTQMGQEVILRCVPISNHLYFYWYRQILGQKVEFLVSFYNNEISEKSEIFDDQFSVERPDGSNFTLKIRSTKLEDSAMYFCASSDRGKGQRNTEAFFGQGTRLTVV.

J is TRBJ1-6 and V is TRBV4-2; TRBD1 might be the D (6 bases). The CDR3 contains 18 residues. CDR1 is LGHNA, CDR2 YNFKEQ, per germline. Trimming pared 0 bases from V and 0 bases from J, leaving 12 bases between. In nucleotides, the CDR3 is TGTGCCAGCAGCCAAGATCCAGACAGGAGCTCCTATAATTCACCCCTCCACTTT. Translation: CASSQDPDRSSYNSPLHF.

As to this clone: Other DNA sequences in this sample translate to the same CDR3. This chain joins TRBV4-1 and TRBJ2-7; 10 bases match TRBD1. The germline V gene encodes CDR1 MGHRA and CDR2 YSYEKL. The V gene end was trimmed by 3 bases and the J gene end by 2 bases; junction bases not matched to a gene: 1. CDR3 length: 14 amino acids. Written as DNA, the CDR3 is TGCGCCAGCAGCCAGGACAGGGGGGCCTACGAGCAGTACTTC. Its translation: CASSQDRGAYEQYF.

This clone was seen just once. V gene TRBV25-1 combines with J gene TRBJ2-1; the D gene is possibly TRBD2 (6 bases). The germline V gene encodes CDR1 MGHDK and CDR2 SYGVNS. The CDR3 extends over 11 amino acids. Trimming took 3 bases from V and 9 from J, leaving 6 bases between them. CDR3 residues: CASSEGGEQFF. CDR3 coding DNA: TGTGCCAGCAGTGAGGGGGGTGAGCAGTTCTTC.

This rearrangement joins TRBV2 to TRBJ1-5; perhaps TRBD1 as D (6 bases). Germline V gene sequence: CDR1 SNHLY, CDR2 FYNNEI. V was shortened by 6 bases and J by 4 bases, with 16 bases between the two germline ends. The CDR3 runs 15 residues. CDR3 nucleotides: TGTGCCAGCAGCGGGACTAACAGGGTTAATCAGCCCCAGCATTTT. It is translated as CASSGTNRVNQPQHF.

The rearrangement joins TRBV27 to TRBJ1-2, with D perhaps TRBD1 (6 bases). V dropped 3 bases and J dropped 7 bases, with 24 bases sitting between them. Germline CDR1 and CDR2: MNHEY and SMNVEV (reference sequence). This CDR3 contains 17 residues. Here the CDR3 DNA reads TGTGCCAGCAGTTTCGGCCCCTCCTTCACAGGGTCTAGTGGCTACACCTTC. Translated: CASSFGPSFTGSSGYTF.

The chain uses TRBV11-2 and TRBJ2-3, with D hard to call. CDR1 is SGHAT and CDR2 is FQNNGV in the germline V gene. Trimming pared 5 bases from V and 4 bases from J, leaving 7 bases between. CDR3 length: 12 amino acids. The CDR3 bases are TGTGCCAGCAGCCTCCCCCCAGATACGCAGTATTTT. Protein: CASSLPPDTQYF.

This clone was counted only a few times. This rearrangement joins TRBV5-4 to TRBJ1-1; 8 bases are shared with TRBD1. Germline-derived CDR1 and CDR2 are SGHNT and YYREEE (reference sequence). The trim removed 4 bases at V and 6 bases at J, leaving 11 bases unmatched. The CDR3 loop spans 15 amino acids. DNA for the CDR3: TGTGCCAGCAGCCCCAAGACAGGGGAAAGGGCTGAAGCTTTCTTT. It specifies CASSPKTGERAEAFF.

The chain employs TRBV18 and TRBJ2-7; 7 bases align to TRBD1. The V segment lost 6 bases and the J segment 7 bases; nucleotides outside the gene matches: 12. CDR3 length equals 14 residues. Germline V CDR1 and CDR2: KGHSH, LQKENI. The CDR3 DNA is TGTGCCAGCTCCGAGACAGGGCCCTGGGATGAGCAGTACTTC. It yields the protein CASSETGPWDEQYF.